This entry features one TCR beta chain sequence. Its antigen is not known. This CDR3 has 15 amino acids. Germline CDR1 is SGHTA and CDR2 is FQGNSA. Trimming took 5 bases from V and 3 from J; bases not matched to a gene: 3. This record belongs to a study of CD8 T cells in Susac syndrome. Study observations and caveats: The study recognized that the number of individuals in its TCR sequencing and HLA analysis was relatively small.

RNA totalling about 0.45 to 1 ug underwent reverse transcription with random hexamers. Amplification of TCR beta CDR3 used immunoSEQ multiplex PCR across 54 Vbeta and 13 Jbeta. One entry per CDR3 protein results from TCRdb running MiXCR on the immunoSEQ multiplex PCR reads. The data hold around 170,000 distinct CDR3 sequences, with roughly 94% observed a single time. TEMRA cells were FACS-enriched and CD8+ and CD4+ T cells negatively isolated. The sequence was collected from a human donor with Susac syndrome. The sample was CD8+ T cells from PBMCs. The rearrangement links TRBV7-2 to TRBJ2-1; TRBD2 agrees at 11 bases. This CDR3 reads CASSRSGRGYNEQFF. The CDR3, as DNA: TGTGCCAGCAGCCGTAGCGGGAGGGGCTACAATGAGCAGTTCTTC.